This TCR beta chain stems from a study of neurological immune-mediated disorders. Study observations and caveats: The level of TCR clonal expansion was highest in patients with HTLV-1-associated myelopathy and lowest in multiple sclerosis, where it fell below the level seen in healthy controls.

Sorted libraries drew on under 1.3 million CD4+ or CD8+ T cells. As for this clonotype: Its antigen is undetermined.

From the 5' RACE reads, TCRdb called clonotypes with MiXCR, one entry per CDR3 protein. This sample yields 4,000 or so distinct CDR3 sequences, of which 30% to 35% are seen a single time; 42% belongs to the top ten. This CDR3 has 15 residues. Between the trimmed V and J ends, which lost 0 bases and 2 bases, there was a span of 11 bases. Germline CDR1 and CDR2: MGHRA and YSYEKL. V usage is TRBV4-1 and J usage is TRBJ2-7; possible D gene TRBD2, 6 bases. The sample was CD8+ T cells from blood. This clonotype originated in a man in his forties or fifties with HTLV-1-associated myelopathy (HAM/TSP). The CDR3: CASSQDGGGTYEQYF. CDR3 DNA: TGCGCCAGCAGCCAAGACGGCGGAGGGACCTACGAGCAGTACTTC.